This T cell receptor beta chain came from a study of blood T cell repertoires in COVID-19. Study information: The United States, Italy and Spain were the sources of the acute and convalescent COVID-19 samples. The cDNA or gDNA used as material had been derived from T cells, B-cell-depleted T cells, or PBMCs.

Original analysis: Nucleated cell counts were estimated from reference gene primer amplification. The repertoire was sequenced with immunoSEQ multiplex PCR; TCRdb's copy has only in-frame clones and lacks some. That table is the source of V, J and clone size, and D and trimming were worked out from the DNA. This table has about 25,000 clones, about 89% appearing once. From germline, CDR1 is KGHSH and CDR2 LQKENI. V was pared by 0 bases and J by 5 bases, with 3 bases of the junction left unmatched. CDR3 length equals 14 residues. This chain connects TRBV18 to TRBJ2-5, with 7 positions matching TRBD2. This TCR was sampled from a man in his fifties with active COVID-19. Sequenced: peripheral blood. This CDR3 is CASSPPGGLETQYF. The CDR3 DNA reads as TGTGCCAGCTCACCACCGGGAGGGTTGGAGACCCAGTACTTC.